A selection of T cell receptor beta chains follows, all from one sample in a study of shared clonotypes between healthy human individuals. Sequencing used immunoSEQ multiplex PCR; TCRdb keeps in-frame clones, though not all of them. The table records approximately 2.1 million clones, more than 85% of them present only once. The sample was naive CD4+ T cells from PBMCs. The receptors were gathered from a man between 18 and 29 years old in good health. Some clones in this sample may be carry-over from other donors' samples. CDR3s include the opening cysteine and the closing phenylalanine or tryptophan. Fields, in order: clone size, J gene, D gene, V gene, CDR3 protein, CDR3 DNA. D genes are given only for firm matches. The size entry is marked missing in some rows and otherwise reads once, few, many or a size class.

. TRBJ2-2 . TRBV29-1 CSVQQGPNTGELFF TGCAGCGTTCAACAGGGACCGAACACCGGGGAGCTGTTTTTT
. TRBJ1-4 TRBD1 TRBV4-1 CASSHLQSGGNEKLFF TGCGCCAGCAGCCACCTGCAGTCAGGGGGAAATGAAAAACTGTTTTTT
. TRBJ2-7 . TRBV27 CASGLTQTAPGEQYF TGTGCCAGCGGACTAACCCAGACAGCCCCTGGGGAGCAGTACTTC
. TRBJ1-4 . TRBV21-1 CASSKGFSEKLFF TGTGCCAGCAGCAAGGGGTTTTCTGAAAAACTGTTTTTT
few TRBJ1-1 TRBD1 TRBV30 CAWNTGDGTEAFF TGTGCCTGGAACACAGGGGACGGCACTGAAGCTTTCTTT
. TRBJ1-1 . TRBV27 CASSPSLRGTEAFF TGTGCCAGCAGTCCCAGTCTCAGGGGCACTGAAGCTTTCTTT
. TRBJ2-6 . TRBV7-2 CASTISSPGANVLTF TGTGCCAGCACCATTAGTTCCCCTGGGGCCAACGTCCTGACTTTC
. TRBJ2-7 TRBD2 TRBV7-7 CASSPGSGKFPYEQYF TGTGCCAGCAGCCCCGGGAGCGGGAAGTTCCCCTACGAGCAGTACTTC
. TRBJ2-1 . TRBV5-6 CASSLVRNRGRGYNEQFF TGTGCCAGCAGCTTGGTTAGGAACAGAGGAAGGGGCTACAATGAGCAGTTCTTC
. TRBJ2-5 TRBD1 TRBV11-2 CASSRGTGDLGTQYF TGTGCCAGCAGCCGAGGGACAGGAGATCTTGGGACCCAGTACTTC
. TRBJ2-1 . TRBV19 CASAPERLSYNEQFF TGTGCCAGCGCCCCCGAGCGCCTTTCCTACAATGAGCAGTTCTTC
few TRBJ1-5 . TRBV19 CASSPLNQPQHF TGTGCCAGTAGTCCCCTCAATCAGCCCCAGCATTTT
once TRBJ2-1 TRBD2 TRBV4-2 CASSHPGTSGRAGSGDEQFF TGTGCCAGCAGCCATCCGGGGACTAGCGGGAGGGCCGGCTCTGGGGATGAGCAGTTCTTC
. TRBJ2-7 TRBD2 TRBV5-8 CASCLAGGSFYEQYF TGTGCCAGCTGTCTAGCGGGAGGAAGCTTTTACGAGCAGTACTTC
. TRBJ2-7 . TRBV5-4 CASSTPGAYEQYF TGTGCCAGCAGCACCCCGGGCGCCTACGAGCAGTACTTC
. TRBJ1-4 . TRBV5-1 CASSLTVSREKLFF TGCGCCAGCAGCTTGACAGTCTCTAGGGAAAAACTGTTTTTT
. TRBJ2-5 TRBD2 TRBV2 CASNRNSGANQETQYF TGTGCCAGCAATCGGAATAGCGGGGCTAACCAAGAGACCCAGTACTTC
once TRBJ1-3 . TRBV7-2 CASSLTRNSGNTIYF TGTGCCAGCAGCTTAACCAGGAACTCTGGAAACACCATATATTTT
. TRBJ2-3 . TRBV29-1 CSVESDTSTDTQYF TGCAGCGTTGAGTCAGACACTAGCACAGATACGCAGTATTTT
. TRBJ2-2 . TRBV2 CASSGLFVGGELFF TGTGCCAGCAGTGGACTCTTCGTCGGGGGGGAGCTGTTTTTT
. TRBJ2-3 TRBD2 TRBV7-4 CASSLVSREGTDTQYF TGTGCCAGCAGCCTTGTTTCGCGGGAGGGCACAGATACGCAGTATTTT
. TRBJ1-1 . TRBV7-2 CASSFIQRLNTEAFF TGTGCCAGCAGCTTTATCCAGCGACTGAACACTGAAGCTTTCTTT